One T cell receptor beta chain is described in this entry. The trim removed 6 bases at V and 10 bases at J, leaving 12 bases unmatched. From germline, CDR1 is SGHDT and CDR2 YYEEEE. The CDR3 is made up of 15 amino acids. The data originate from a study of blood T cell repertoires in COVID-19. Some clones are missing from TCRdb's copy, which holds only in-frame ones; the method was immunoSEQ multiplex PCR. The profile shows approximately 190,000 clones, 82% of them singletons. The Seattle site enrolled patients during active infection and followed them longitudinally. The genes are TRBV5-6 and TRBJ1-6, with 8 positions matching TRBD1. The sequence came from a woman aged 55-70 years with COVID-19, enrolled during active disease. The sample taken for sequencing was peripheral blood. CDR3 sequence reads: CASTYVGTGGSPLHF. CDR3 nucleotide sequence: TGTGCCAGCACTTATGTTGGGACAGGTGGATCACCCCTCCACTTT.